This T cell receptor beta chain was identified in a study of control samples from healthy donors and cancer patients. Using immunoSEQ multiplex PCR, the repertoire was profiled, and TCRdb retains in-frame clones only, with some absent. Altogether around 140,000 clones are present, approximately 92% being singletons, with the ten largest covering 2% to 2.5%. CDR3 length equals 12 residues. Germline V CDR1 and CDR2: ENHRY, SYGVKD. Trimming shortened V by 5 bases and J by 2 bases, and 6 bases separated the two germline ends. The origin of this receptor is a woman between 50 and 59 years old in good health. Sequencing was done on a sample of blood. The rearrangement links TRBV10-3 to TRBJ1-1; no reliable D call. CDR3 region: CAISSLNTEAFF. DNA for the CDR3: TGTGCCATCAGTTCCCTCAACACTGAAGCTTTCTTT.